What follows describes a single T cell receptor (beta chain). Looked up from germline, CDR1 is LGHDT and CDR2 is YNNKEL (reference sequence). The CDR3 is 15 amino acids. Trimming took 3 bases from V and 8 from J; bases not matched to a gene: 8. This sample was included in a study of blood T cell repertoires in COVID-19. Looking at the study overall: Samples taken during acute and convalescent COVID-19 were collected in the United States, Italy and Spain.

Source study methods: For nucleated cells, counts were estimated from reference gene primer amplification. TCRdb's table, derived via immunoSEQ multiplex PCR, lists solely in-frame clones and lacks some. V, J and clone size reflect that table, while D and trimming were determined from the DNA. The sample gives about 250,000 clones, about 80% of which show up once; roughly 9.8% is in the top ten. The receptor was isolated from an elderly man with acute or convalescent COVID-19. V and J are TRBV3-1 (or the pseudogene TRBV3-2) and TRBJ1-4, with 8 nucleotides matching TRBD1. Sequencing input: peripheral blood. The CDR3 DNA follows: TGTGCCAGCAGCCACCGGAGGACAGGGAGGGAAAAACTGTTTTTT. Protein product: CASSHRRTGREKLFF.